What follows are 27 T cell receptor beta chains derived from one specimen sequenced in a study of blood T cell repertoires in COVID-19. Some clones are missing from TCRdb's copy, which holds only in-frame ones; the method was immunoSEQ multiplex PCR. The profile shows about 58,000 clones, more than 75% of them singletons. The sequenced sample was peripheral blood. These receptors were obtained from a man aged 40-49 years with active COVID-19.

This chain links TRBV7-9 with TRBJ2-1, with a weak D call TRBD2 (5 bases). The CDR3 has 15 residues. CDR1 is SEHNR, CDR2 FQNEAQ, per germline (reference sequence). Deletions cut 3 bases from V and 3 bases from J, with 12 bases between. The CDR3 coding sequence is TGTGCCAGCAGCTTTGGAGACGGACTCTACAATGAGCAGTTCTTC. This codes for CASSFGDGLYNEQFF.

Of note for this clone: The same CDR3 also results from other DNA sequences found in this sample. The gene calls are TRBV5-1 and TRBJ2-2; D is unresolved. Between the trimmed V and J ends, which lost 0 bases and 5 bases, there was a span of 2 bases. This CDR3 comprises 12 residues. The V gene's germline CDR1 is SGHRS and CDR2 YFSETQ. The CDR3 coding sequence is TGCGCCAGCAGCTTGGCAACCGGGGAGCTGTTTTTT. Protein product: CASSLATGELFF. The whole variable domain, filled in from reference TRBV5-1 and TRBJ2-2, reads KAGVTQTPRYLIKTRGQQVTLSCSPISGHRSVSWYQQTPGQGLQFLFEYFSETQRNKGNFPGRFSGRQFSNSRSEMNVSTLELGDSALYLCASSLATGELFFGEGSRLTVL.

The J gene is TRBJ2-1, the V gene TRBV29-1, with 7 positions matching TRBD2. Germline V gives CDR1 SQVTM, CDR2 ANQGSEA. CDR3 length: 15 amino acids. Germline trimming cut 6 bases from V and 0 bases from J; bases unmatched to any gene: 8. Here the CDR3 DNA reads TGCAGCGTCGTTGCGGGAGCGAGCTCCTACAATGAGCAGTTCTTC. Amino acid sequence: CSVVAGASSYNEQFF.

The gene calls are TRBV11-2 and TRBJ1-2; D gene ambiguous. The CDR3 consists of 15 residues. V was clipped by 2 bases and J by 0 bases, with 10 bases between them. Per germline, CDR1 SGHAT and CDR2 FQNNGV. The CDR3 bases are TGTGCCAGCAGCTTAAAGTCCCAGTCTAACTATGGCTACACCTTC. Translated, it gives CASSLKSQSNYGYTF.

This chain joins TRBV24-1 and TRBJ2-2; 11 bases line up with TRBD1. V dropped 3 bases and J dropped 4; count of bases not matched to a gene: 6. In germline, CDR1 is KGHDR, CDR2 SFDVKD. The CDR3 runs 17 residues. The CDR3 nucleotides are TGTGCCACCAGTGATCCGGACAGGGGGCTTATCACCGGGGAGCTGTTTTTT. Protein: CATSDPDRGLITGELFF.

The V call is TRBV6-5, the J call TRBJ2-7, with 10 bases fitting TRBD1. This CDR3 has 15 residues. Trimming at V came to 8 bases and at J to 3 bases, leaving 10 bases not matched to a gene. Germline CDR1 is MNHEY and CDR2 is SVGAGI. CDR3 DNA: TGTGCCAGCGGGGGCCGCCGGACAGGGGGCTACGAGCAGTACTTC. Its translation is CASGGRRTGGYEQYF.

The chain couples TRBV5-4 to TRBJ1-1; D possibly corresponds to TRBD1 (5 bases). The V end lost 3 bases, the J end lost 6 bases, and 15 bases lay between the germline ends. In germline, CDR1 is SGHNT, CDR2 YYREEE (reference sequence). The CDR3 has 14 amino acids. CDR3 amino acids: CASSSQGIGSEAFF. DNA of the CDR3: TGTGCCAGCAGCTCCCAGGGTATAGGCTCTGAAGCTTTCTTT.

The count of this clone is one. The rearrangement uses TRBV11-2 and TRBJ2-7; 7 nucleotides match TRBD1. The junction had 11 bases not matched to a gene; V was cut back by 2 bases and J by 4 bases. The germline gives CDR1 SGHAT, CDR2 FQNNGV. The CDR3 length is 16 residues. CDR3 sequence: CASSLTGTETTYEQYF. The CDR3 nucleotides are TGTGCCAGCAGCTTAACCGGGACAGAGACGACATACGAGCAGTACTTC.

The V call is TRBV5-4, the J call TRBJ2-3, with 7 bases matching TRBD2. The J segment lost 6 bases and the V segment lost 6 bases, leaving 10 bases of the junction unmatched. Germline lookup yields CDR1 SGHNT and CDR2 YYREEE (reference sequence). This CDR3 has 14 residues. In nucleotides, the CDR3 is TGTGCCAGCACAGGCGGGAGCCGTCGTGATACGCAGTATTTT. This gives the protein CASTGGSRRDTQYF. Combining the CDR3 with reference TRBV5-4 and TRBJ2-3 gives the whole variable domain ETGVTQSPTHLIKTRGQQVTLRCSSQSGHNTVSWYQQALGQGPQFIFQYYREEENGRGNFPPRFSGLQFPNYSSELNVNALELDDSALYLCASTGGSRRDTQYFGPGTRLTVL.

The chain recombines TRBV2 with TRBJ2-6; TRBD2 is a possible D gene (6 bases). Germline V gene sequence: CDR1 SNHLY, CDR2 FYNNEI. The CDR3 extends over 14 amino acids. Deletions cut 4 bases from V and 3 bases from J, with 7 bases between. The CDR3 DNA reads TGTGCCAGCAGTGTGGAGGGTGGGGCCAACGTCCTGACTTTC. Its protein is CASSVEGGANVLTF. The variable domain in full, completed from reference TRBV2 and TRBJ2-6, reads EPEVTQTPSHQVTQMGQEVILRCVPISNHLYFYWYRQILGQKVEFLVSFYNNEISEKSEIFDDQFSVERPDGSNFTLKIRSTKLEDSAMYFCASSVEGGANVLTFGAGSRLTVL.

The chain links TRBV15 to TRBJ1-1; 9 positions match TRBD1. The CDR3 spans 17 residues. Germline CDR1 is LNHNV and CDR2 is YYDKDF (reference sequence). V dropped 1 base and J dropped 0; count of bases not matched to a gene: 6. The CDR3, as DNA: TGTGCCACCAGCAGAGTGGGACAGGGTCTGTTGAACACTGAAGCTTTCTTT. It yields the protein CATSRVGQGLLNTEAFF.

The J gene is TRBJ2-1, the V gene TRBV27; D gene ambiguous. The CDR3 has 15 residues. V was pared by 6 bases and J by 5 bases, with 17 bases between. The germline CDR1 and CDR2 sequences are MNHEY and SMNVEV (reference sequence). CDR3 amino acids: CASSSPGWLNNEQFF. CDR3 bases: TGTGCCAGCAGCTCCCCTGGCTGGCTGAACAATGAGCAGTTCTTC.

The V gene is TRBV5-1, the J gene TRBJ1-1; weak D call: TRBD1 (6 bases). V gave up 1 base and J gave up 2 bases, with 12 bases separating them. Looked up from germline, CDR1 is SGHRS and CDR2 is YFSETQ. The length of the CDR3 is 15 residues. The CDR3 spells CASSLPSGVNTEAFF. The CDR3 DNA follows: TGCGCCAGCAGCTTGCCCTCAGGGGTTAACACTGAAGCTTTCTTT.

The V and J genes are TRBV5-4 and TRBJ2-1; a possible D gene is TRBD2 (6 bases). This CDR3 is 15 amino acids long. In germline, CDR1 is SGHNT, CDR2 YYREEE (reference sequence). Deletions cut 4 bases from V and 5 bases from J, with 16 bases between. The CDR3 is CASSPGTFENNEQFF. The CDR3 DNA follows: TGTGCCAGCAGCCCCGGGACTTTCGAGAACAATGAGCAGTTCTTC.

This clone has more than one count but fewer than ten. The chain carries TRBV14 and TRBJ2-1; 7 bases map to TRBD1. CDR1 is SGHDN and CDR2 is FVKESK in the germline V gene. V dropped 3 bases and J dropped 2; count of bases not matched to a gene: 1. This CDR3 comprises 14 residues. CDR3 residues: CASSHGTAYNEQFF. CDR3 nucleotide sequence: TGTGCCAGCAGCCACGGGACAGCCTACAATGAGCAGTTCTTC.

The chain links TRBV19 to TRBJ1-5; 7 bases are a match to TRBD1. The CDR3 runs to 20 residues. Germline V gene sequence: CDR1 LNHDA, CDR2 SQIVND (reference sequence). The trim removed 7 bases at V and 2 bases at J, leaving 23 bases unmatched. The CDR3 DNA reads TGTGCCAGTACCGTGTTTCTCCTCAGGGGGAGATATGTTGGCAATCAGCCCCAGCATTTT. Protein product: CASTVFLLRGRYVGNQPQHF.

The chain uses TRBV28 and TRBJ1-1, with D perhaps TRBD1 (6 bases). Germline CDR1 MDHEN, CDR2 SYDVKM. The CDR3 has 13 amino acids. Trimming stripped 9 bases from V and 7 bases from J, with 18 bases between. The CDR3 DNA reads as TGTGCCAGTTATCAGGGGACCCTCGATGAAGCTTTCTTT. Its protein product is CASYQGTLDEAFF.

This clone has more than one count but fewer than ten. The rearrangement links TRBV4-1 to TRBJ1-6; D remains unclear. CDR1 is MGHRA, CDR2 YSYEKL, per germline. The CDR3 sequence is 13 residues long. Between the trimmed V and J ends, which lost 2 bases and 6 bases, there was a span of 5 bases. The CDR3 here is CASSQTFNSPLHF. The CDR3 nucleotides read TGCGCCAGCAGCCAAACATTTAATTCACCCCTCCACTTT.

As DNA, the CDR3 is TGTGCCAGCTCACCAGATACAGGGGCAGGGTATGGCTACACCTTC. This codes for CASSPDTGAGYGYTF. J is TRBJ1-2 and V is TRBV18, with 7 bases matching TRBD1. V shed 2 bases, J shed 5 bases, and the junction held 8 bases outside the gene matches. The germline V gene encodes CDR1 KGHSH and CDR2 LQKENI. There are 15 residues in the CDR3.

The chain joins TRBV6-5 to TRBJ2-2; 7 bases align to TRBD2. From germline, CDR1 is MNHEY and CDR2 SVGAGI. The CDR3 consists of 15 residues. With 8 bases clipped from V and 3 bases from J, the junction kept 9 bases outside the gene matches. The CDR3 protein is CASRAVAGHTGELFF. The CDR3 DNA sequence: TGTGCCAGCCGAGCGGTAGCGGGCCACACCGGGGAGCTGTTTTTT.

This chain connects TRBV5-1 to TRBJ2-2; 10 nucleotides match TRBD1. The CDR3 is 17 residues long. Germline-derived CDR1 and CDR2 are SGHRS and YFSETQ. The ends lost 0 bases at V and 6 bases at J; junction bases unmatched: 8. This chain's CDR3 is CASSLVGTGVYSGELFF. Here the CDR3 DNA reads TGCGCCAGCAGCTTGGTCGGGACAGGGGTTTACTCCGGGGAGCTGTTTTTT.

V and J are TRBV27 and TRBJ2-5; 14 bases fit TRBD2. From germline, CDR1 is MNHEY and CDR2 SMNVEV (reference sequence). With 6 bases clipped from V and 5 bases from J, the junction kept 11 bases outside the gene matches. The CDR3 runs 17 residues. This CDR3 is CASRGTSGRAGAETQYF. The CDR3, as DNA: TGTGCCAGCAGAGGGACTAGCGGGAGAGCCGGGGCTGAGACCCAGTACTTC.

The chain links TRBV30 to TRBJ2-1; 8 bases are shared with TRBD2. Germline V CDR1 and CDR2: GTSNPN, SVGIG (reference sequence). V lost 5 bases to trimming and J lost 0 bases; unmatched junction nucleotides: 12. The CDR3 runs to 17 residues. This CDR3 reads CAWGARISGTSYNEQFF. The CDR3 DNA follows: TGTGCCTGGGGCGCCAGAATTAGCGGGACCTCCTACAATGAGCAGTTCTTC.

The V gene is TRBV30, the J gene TRBJ1-1; 7 nucleotides line up with TRBD1. This CDR3 has 11 residues. Germline CDR1 GTSNPN, CDR2 SVGIG (reference sequence). CDR3 nucleotide sequence: TGTGGGGCAGGGGGGTACACTGAAGCTTTCTTT. Translation gives CGAGGYTEAFF.

This rearrangement joins TRBV6-5 to TRBJ2-3; 9 nucleotides align to TRBD1. This CDR3 spans 15 amino acids. Germline V gene sequence: CDR1 MNHEY, CDR2 SVGAGI. The ends lost 5 bases at V and 5 bases at J; junction bases unmatched: 8. Written as DNA, the CDR3 is TGTGCCAGCAGTACAGGGGGCGGGCGAGTAGATACGCAGTATTTT. Translation: CASSTGGGRVDTQYF.

The chain links TRBV12-2 to TRBJ2-7; TRBD1 is taken as the D call from the table, unchecked against the DNA. TRBV12-2 represents a pseudogene. The CDR3 has 18 amino acids. The CDR3 coding sequence is TGTGCAAGTCGCTTAATCCGGGACATCCCTCCCCACTACTACGAGCAGTACTTC. Translation gives CASRLIRDIPPHYYEQYF.

This clone was recorded a few times. The chain employs TRBV2 and TRBJ2-3; 7 nucleotides align to TRBD2. The CDR3 loop spans 15 amino acids. Germline trimming cut 0 bases from V and 4 bases from J; bases unmatched to any gene: 4. CDR1 SNHLY and CDR2 FYNNEI come from the germline V gene. The CDR3 DNA reads as TGTGCCAGCAGTGAAGCGGGACTATCGTCAGATACGCAGTATTTT. It yields the protein CASSEAGLSSDTQYF.